This section outlines one T cell receptor (beta chain) sequence together with its context. This sequence may be a read error, since a much larger clone differs from it by one base. The J segment lost 5 bases and the V segment lost 11 bases, leaving 14 bases of the junction unmatched. The CDR3 sequence is 15 residues long. Sequencing involved patients with CD8+CD57+ cell expansion previously shown by flow cytometry. Every patient presented with severe acquired aplastic anemia. The data belong to a study of CD8+CD57+ T cells in acquired aplastic anemia. For CDR3 and TCR beta VDJ profiling, genomic DNA was the template used. Using its own MiXCR run on the reads, TCRdb lists one record per CDR3 protein. The sample contains some 200,000 distinct CDR3 sequences, less than 60% of which appear only once.

J is TRBJ2-1 and V is TRBV12-3 or TRBV12-4; 8 bases line up with TRBD2. This sequence was found in a human donor with aplastic anemia. The sequenced sample was sorted CD4+, CD8+, or CD8+CD57+ T cells (not recorded which) from PBMCs. For the CDR3, the DNA is TGTGCCCTATCTATTGGGGGCGGGGGGAACAATGAGCAGTTCTTC. Protein sequence: CALSIGGGGNNEQFF.